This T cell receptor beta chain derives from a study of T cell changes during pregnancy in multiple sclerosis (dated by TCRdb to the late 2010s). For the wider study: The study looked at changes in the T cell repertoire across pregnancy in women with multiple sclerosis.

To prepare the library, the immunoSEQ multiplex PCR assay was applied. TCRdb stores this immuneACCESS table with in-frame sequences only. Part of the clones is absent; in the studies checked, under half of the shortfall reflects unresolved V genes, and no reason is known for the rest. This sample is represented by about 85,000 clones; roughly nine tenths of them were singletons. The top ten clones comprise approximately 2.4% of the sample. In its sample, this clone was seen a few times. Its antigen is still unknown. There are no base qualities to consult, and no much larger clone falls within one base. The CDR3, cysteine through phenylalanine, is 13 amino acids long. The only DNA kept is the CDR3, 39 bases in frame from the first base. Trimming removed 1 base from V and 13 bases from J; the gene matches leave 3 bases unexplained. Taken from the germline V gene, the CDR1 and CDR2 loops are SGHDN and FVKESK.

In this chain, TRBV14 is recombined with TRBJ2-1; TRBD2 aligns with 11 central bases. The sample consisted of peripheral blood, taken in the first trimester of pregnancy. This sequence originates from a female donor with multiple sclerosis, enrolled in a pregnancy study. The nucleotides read TGTGCCAGCAGCCAAGTAGCGGGGGGGGATCAGTTCTTC. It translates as CASSQVAGGDQFF.